Shown below are 22 T cell receptor beta chains from a single sample sequenced in a study of tumor-infiltrating lymphocytes in primary liver carcinoma. Between about 19 and 34 mg of unsorted bulk tissue served as the source from which RNA and DNA were co-extracted. Starting from around 0.45 ug of total RNA, TCR beta cDNA was produced with a primer in the constant region. Construction of TCR beta libraries relied on three successive nested multiplex PCR rounds employing slightly modified ARM-PCR. The first two PCR rounds used TRBV1-TRBV30 primers with a Cbeta primer, about 9 cycles each. TCRdb passed the multiplex PCR reads through MiXCR, listing each CDR3 protein once. The profile shows approximately 110,000 distinct CDR3 sequences, roughly 69% of them singletons. The sequencing sample was made of liver tumor tissue from sampling region 1. Subset of the sample: tumor region T1, superior pole. The source of these receptors is a woman between 55 and 75 years old with primary liver carcinoma and hepatitis B virus infection.

Concerning this clonotype itself: This may stem from a read error, because a much larger clone lies one nucleotide away. This chain uses TRBV5-1 with TRBJ2-2, with 9 bases matching TRBD2. Germline loops: CDR1 SGHRS, CDR2 YFSETQ. V was pared by 6 bases and J by 0 bases, with 6 bases of the junction left unmatched. The CDR3 contains 16 residues. CDR3 bases: TGCGCCAGCACCAAACTAGCGGGTTCGAACACCGGGGAGCTGTTTTTT. Translating gives CASTKLAGSNTGELFF.

Relative to its sample, this clonotype is medium-sized (0.01 to 0.1%). The gene calls are TRBV11-3 and TRBJ2-3; TRBD2 aligns across 9 bases. Unmatched junction bases numbered 10, after V lost 5 bases and J lost 4 bases. In germline, CDR1 is SGHNT, CDR2 YENEEA. The CDR3 runs 16 residues. CDR3 amino acids: CASSRYSGRVADTQYF. The CDR3 DNA sequence: TGTGCCAGCAGCCGGTATAGCGGGAGAGTCGCAGATACGCAGTATTTT.

The CDR3 sequence: CAGCRLKPEVANEQFF. CDR3 bases: TGTGCCGGCTGCCGACTAAAACCCGAGGTTGCCAATGAGCAGTTCTTC. The J gene is TRBJ2-1, the V gene TRBV11-2; D possibly corresponds to TRBD2 (5 bases). This CDR3 spans 16 amino acids. Trimming took 11 bases from V and 6 from J, leaving 26 bases between them. The V gene's germline CDR1 is SGHAT and CDR2 FQNNGV.

Concerning this clonotype: The junction does not match germline at one end; this may be a read error. V and J are TRBV11-2 and TRBJ2-1; 11 bases match TRBD2. Per the germline V gene, CDR1 is SGHAT and CDR2 is FQNNGV. The CDR3 is 15 residues long. CDR3 residues: CASSLGTSGCNEQFF. In nucleotides, the CDR3 is TGCGCCAGCAGCTTAGGGACTAGCGGTTGCAATGAGCAATTCTTC.

Details on this clonotype: One junction end disagrees with the germline gene, perhaps due to a read error. The chain joins TRBV11-1 to TRBJ2-7; maybe TRBD2 (5 bases). CDR1 is SGHAT and CDR2 is FQDESV in the germline V gene (reference sequence). The CDR3 spans 17 residues. CDR3 protein: CVSSRSFGRASSYEQNF. As DNA, the CDR3 is TGTGTCAGCAGCCGATCCTTTGGGCGGGCTAGCTCCTACGAGCAGAACTTC.

Regarding this clonotype: Given a much more abundant clone one base away, this may be a read error. This chain uses TRBV5-5 with TRBJ2-7; 9 bases fit TRBD2. This CDR3 has 15 amino acids. The V segment lost 3 bases and the J segment 9 bases; nucleotides outside the gene matches: 13. Germline values: CDR1 SGHKS, CDR2 YYEKEE (reference sequence). The CDR3 reads CASSYRAGGTFGQYF. Here the CDR3 DNA reads TGTGCCAGCAGCTACAGAGCGGGAGGTACCTTCGGGCAGTACTTC.

As concerns this clonotype: The junction shows a germline mismatch at one end, possibly a read error. The genes are TRBV11-2 and TRBJ2-4; the match to TRBD2 covers 8 bases. This CDR3 region has 19 residues. CDR1 and CDR2 from the germline V gene are SGHAT and FQNNGV. The CDR3 loop is CASSPQLAEGPRIKNIKYF. CDR3 DNA sequence: TGTGCCAGCAGCCCTCAACTAGCGGAAGGGCCTCGGATCAAAAACATTAAGTACTTC.

This chain connects TRBV7-9 to TRBJ2-3; 7 nucleotides align to TRBD2. V trimming: 1 base; J trimming: 0 bases; junction bases outside the gene matches: 13. From germline, CDR1 is SEHNR and CDR2 FQNEAQ (reference sequence). The CDR3 is made up of 19 amino acids. The CDR3: CASSLGVASGSSSTDTQYF. The CDR3 DNA reads TGTGCCAGCAGCTTAGGTGTCGCTAGCGGATCGTCTAGCACAGATACGCAGTATTTT.

A note on this clonotype: Germline and junction disagree at one end, which may indicate a read error. This sequence joins TRBV12-3 or TRBV12-4 and TRBJ1-5, with D unclear. The CDR3 is made up of 13 amino acids. CDR3 sequence (DNA): TGTACCAGCACTTCCTGGGCATTGCAGCCCCAGCATTTT. Its translation: CTSTSWALQPQHF.

Remarks on this clonotype: A much larger clone lies a single base off, so this may be a read error. J is TRBJ2-3 and V is TRBV5-4, with D perhaps matching TRBD2 (5 bases). Germline loops: CDR1 SGHNT, CDR2 YYREEE (reference sequence). CDR3 length: 13 amino acids. Trimming stripped 3 bases from V and 4 bases from J, with 9 bases between. CDR3 DNA: TGTGCCAGCAGCTCGGGGAGATCAGATACGCAGTATTTT. Its translation is CASSSGRSDTQYF.

For this clonotype: Without the conserved terminal phenylalanine or tryptophan, this CDR3 likely stems from a read error. V is TRBV6-5 and J is TRBJ2-7; D is uncertain. Trimming pared 5 bases from V and 0 bases from J, leaving 14 bases between. This CDR3 is 15 amino acids long. Germline V CDR1 and CDR2: MNHEY, SVGAGI. In DNA, the CDR3 is TGTGCCAGCAGTAAATGGACCAGGAGCTCCTACGAGCAGTACATC. Amino acids: CASSKWTRSSYEQYI.

This clonotype occurred many times. This chain links TRBV28 with TRBJ2-7; D gene uncertain. Germline V gene data show CDR1 as MDHEN and CDR2 as SYDVKM. The V end lost 5 bases, the J end lost 3 bases, and 8 bases lay between the germline ends. The CDR3 is 12 amino acids. In DNA, the CDR3 is TGTGCCAGCAGTCCACACCTCTACGAGCAGTACTTC. This encodes CASSPHLYEQYF.

In this sample, this clonotype turned up many times. The chain links TRBV29-1 to TRBJ2-1, with 9 bases aligning to TRBD2. The germline V gene encodes CDR1 SQVTM and CDR2 ANQGSEA. Trimming removed 4 bases from V and 6 bases from J; junction bases left unmatched: 7. The CDR3 extends over 14 amino acids. CDR3 residues: CSVGLAGWFNEQFF. CDR3 in DNA: TGCAGCGTTGGTCTAGCGGGATGGTTCAATGAGCAGTTCTTC.

As regards this clonotype: Relative to the germline gene, one junction end is altered; a read error may explain this. The CDR3 DNA is TGCAGCGTTGATGCTAGCGGTACAGATACGAAGTATTTT. Its protein is CSVDASGTDTKYF. The rearrangement uses TRBV29-1 and TRBJ2-3; 7 bases agree with TRBD2. The CDR3 covers 13 residues. CDR1 and CDR2 from the germline V gene are SQVTM and ANQGSEA.

About this clonotype: At one of its ends the junction is not consistent with the germline gene, which may arise from a read error. The V and J genes are TRBV20-1 and TRBJ2-7; D is undetermined. The germline gives CDR1 DFQATT, CDR2 SNEGSKA (reference sequence). This CDR3 has 12 amino acids. The CDR3 loop reads CSASFAQYEQYF. The CDR3 region has the DNA TGCAGTGCTAGTTTTGCTCAATACGAGCAATACTTC.

In regard to this clonotype: It may be a read error: a sequence one base away is much more abundant. This chain uses TRBV6-2 or TRBV6-3 with TRBJ1-5, with TRBD1 matching 8 bases. CDR3 size: 18 residues. Germline-derived CDR1 and CDR2 are MNHEY and SVGEGT. This CDR3 reads CTSSRTGLLVGGNQPQHF. The CDR3 DNA follows: TGTACCAGCAGCCGGACAGGGCTACTGGTAGGAGGCAATCAGCCCCAGCATTTT.

This clonotype has ten or more counts. The chain couples TRBV29-1 to TRBJ2-7, with D tentatively TRBD1 or TRBD2 (5 bases each). The ends were cut back, 5 bases at V and 11 bases at J, with 19 bases in the middle. The CDR3 runs 12 residues. Germline CDR1 reads SQVTM; CDR2 reads ANQGSEA. CDR3 sequence reads: CSVQIYLRGEYF. Here the CDR3 DNA reads TGCAGCGTTCAAATATACCTACGAGGGGAGTACTTC.

As to this clonotype: A much larger clonotype is one base distant, so this may be a read error. The V and J genes are TRBV10-2 and TRBJ2-1, with D perhaps given as TRBD1 or TRBD2 (5 bases each). The CDR3 sequence is 16 residues long. Trimming shortened V by 10 bases and J by 4 bases, and 23 bases separated the two germline ends. The germline V gene has CDR1 WSHSY and CDR2 SAAADI. The chain's CDR3 is CANRPSGALLYNEQFF. The DNA of the CDR3 is TGCGCCAACAGACCTTCCGGGGCCCTATTATACAATGAGCAGTTCTTC.

With respect to this clonotype: A much larger clone differs by one base, so this may be a read error. J is TRBJ1-5 and V is TRBV10-3; the match to TRBD1 covers 7 bases. The CDR3 consists of 18 residues. The germline V gene encodes CDR1 ENHRY and CDR2 SYGVKD. CDR3 sequence reads: CANSRTGLSTLNNQPQHF. CDR3 coding DNA: TGTGCCAACAGTCGGACAGGTTTGTCCACCCTGAACAATCAGCCCCAGCATTTT.

Details on this clonotype: A read error may be the cause here, since a much bigger clone is one base away. The chain joins TRBV10-2 to TRBJ2-3; no definite D call. The CDR3 loop spans 14 amino acids. The V and J ends lost 4 bases and 1 base respectively, with 9 bases between them. In germline, CDR1 is WSHSY, CDR2 SAAADI. The CDR3 DNA reads as TGCGCCAGCAGTGTTGGCGGTCGCACAGATACGCAGTATTTT. Translated: CASSVGGRTDTQYF.

Regarding this clonotype: A much larger clone differs from this one at a single base, so this may be a read error. The chain joins TRBV5-1 to TRBJ2-2, with 9 bases lining up with TRBD2. Germline V lookup: CDR1 SGHRS, CDR2 YFSETQ. The CDR3 covers 16 residues. The CDR3 region is CSSSKLAGSNTGELFF. The DNA of the CDR3 is TGCTCCAGCAGCAAACTAGCGGGTTCGAACACCGGGGAGCTGTTTTTT.

As regards this clonotype: The final CDR3 position lacks the conserved phenylalanine or tryptophan, pointing to a likely read error. The DNA is left out, because the CDR3 cannot be placed on it with certainty; the CDR3 is given as TCRdb lists it. J is TRBJ2-7 and V is TRBV11-2; TRBD1, as called in the table, went unchecked against the DNA. Germline V CDR1 and CDR2: SGHAT, FQNNGV. The CDR3 numbers 15 amino acids, ends counted. CDR3 loop: CVSSLDSGGVTTKYL.